This is a list of T cell receptor beta chains from one sample in a study of T-cell memory formation after mild COVID-19. Each CDR3 protein gets one entry after TCRdb re-called the 5' RACE reads with MiXCR. This table holds 100,000 to 150,000 distinct CDR3 sequences, about 6.5% found once. The sample taken for sequencing was PBMCs or a T cell subset sorted from them (not recorded which). These receptors all stem from an adult woman who had mild COVID-19 (a few samples of this study predate the infection). Cell type and time point are not known. CDR3s include the opening cysteine and the closing phenylalanine or tryptophan.

v_gene | CDR3aa
TRBV12-3/TRBV12-4 | CASSLEVSYNSPLHF
TRBV2 | CASMSELQETQYF
TRBV5-1 | CASSLMGSPTDTQYF
TRBV6-1 | CASSETDRAYGYTF
TRBV4-2 | CASSQDLGTVFYGYTF
TRBV19 | CASSIQGGGPQETQYF
TRBV29-1 | CSVALTAPLYEQYF
TRBV7-9 | CASSREAYGYTF
TRBV7-9 | CASSWGPGQGTYEQYF
TRBV12-3/TRBV12-4 | CASSSLAGLSYNEQFF
TRBV5-1 | CASSLQGSGSANYGYTF
TRBV5-1 | CASSLGAGQNIQYF
TRBV7-2 | CASSKNGNTEAFF
TRBV7-9 | CASSMTPTLQGTQADTQYF
TRBV5-1 | CASSSRTGVDTQYF
TRBV5-1 | CASGLAGGGVTDTQYF
TRBV4-3 | CASTQTGVGNEQFF
TRBV18 | CASSPLRTGGSTGELFF
TRBV5-5 | CASSPSGGWTSYEQYF
TRBV5-1 | CASRDRAIADTQYF
TRBV6-5 | CASSGRDLTSYNEQFF
TRBV18 | CASSPQGPNTEAFF
TRBV20-1 | CSAREGSQKKPYEQYF
TRBV5-6 | CASSLEQGIISPLHF
TRBV6-2/TRBV6-3 | CASTRGVDTQYF
TRBV25-1 | CASSERGALRETQYF
TRBV11-2 | CASSKEETQYF